The rows below give T cell receptor beta chains drawn from one sample of a study of molecular identifiers for immune sequencing clone quantification. MiXCR was run by TCRdb on the PCR reads, yielding one entry per CDR3 protein. The table shows under 85,000 distinct CDR3 sequences, with around a sixth occurring only once. Sequencing input: naive CD8+ T cells from blood, with Jurkat cell RNA spiked in. The source is a human donor in good health. Some libraries in this study had Jurkat cell RNA spiked in. CDR3s include the opening cysteine and the closing phenylalanine or tryptophan. D genes are given only for firm matches. Clone size is stated in some rows and not others, as once, few, many or a class when expanded.

>TRBJ2-3|NA|TRBV7-9|many
CASSSSTLTGPSSNTQYF
TGTGCCAGCAGCTCCTCCACATTGACAGGCCCCTCTTCTAATACGCAGTATTTT
>TRBJ1-5|TRBD1|TRBV20-1|many
CSARDAGGFFPAGRQPQHF
TGCAGTGCTAGAGATGCAGGGGGGTTTTTCCCGGCCGGCCGCCAGCCCCAGCATTTT
>TRBJ2-7|NA|TRBV7-6|many
CASSLIMEADEQYF
TGTGCCAGCAGCTTAATTATGGAGGCGGACGAGCAGTACTTC
>TRBJ1-2|NA|TRBV5-6|many
CASSLYNSGYTF
TGTGCCAGCAGCTTGTATAATTCCGGCTACACCTTC
>TRBJ2-7|TRBD2|TRBV5-4|many
CASSLQSGRAGEQYF
TGTGCCAGCAGCTTGCAAAGCGGGAGGGCGGGCGAGCAGTACTTC
>TRBJ1-1|NA|TRBV7-9|once
CAGTPQDGTEAFF
TGTGCCGGTACCCCCCAGGACGGCACTGAAGCTTTCTTT
>TRBJ2-7|TRBD2|TRBV6-5|few
CASSSLAGDFSVGYEQYF
TGTGCCAGCAGTTCCTTAGCGGGAGACTTTTCCGTAGGCTACGAGCAGTACTTC
>TRBJ1-1|NA|TRBV27|many
CASSLRGGVTTEAFF
TGTGCCAGCAGTTTAAGGGGTGGGGTGACCACTGAAGCTTTCTTT
>TRBJ2-1|NA|TRBV30|many
CACQKTPYNEQFF
TGTGCCTGTCAGAAGACACCTTACAATGAGCAGTTCTTC
>TRBJ1-1|NA|TRBV28|many
CASSLRSGGWDTEAFF
TGTGCCAGCAGTTTGAGGTCCGGCGGTTGGGACACTGAAGCTTTCTTT
>TRBJ2-1|TRBD2|TRBV29-1|many
CSSSPREGRYNEQFF
TGCAGCTCATCCCCGCGGGAGGGCCGATACAATGAGCAGTTCTTC
>TRBJ1-5|NA|TRBV19|many
CASSIPVGNQPQHF
TGTGCCAGTAGTATCCCGGTCGGCAATCAGCCCCAGCATTTT
>TRBJ2-1|TRBD1|TRBV7-3|many
CASSLGQGFYNEQFF
TGTGCCAGCAGCCTTGGACAGGGTTTCTACAATGAGCAGTTCTTC
>TRBJ1-2|NA|TRBV5-4|NA
CASKPGDGPYGYTF
TGTGCCAGTAAACCTGGGGACGGGCCCTATGGCTACACCTTC
>TRBJ2-3|NA|TRBV9|many
CASSVGRGATDTQYF
TGTGCCAGCAGCGTAGGCAGAGGGGCAACAGATACGCAGTATTTT
>TRBJ2-1|TRBD2|TRBV30|many
CAWEGGSGSIFEQFF
TGTGCCTGGGAAGGAGGTAGCGGGAGTATTTTTGAGCAGTTCTTC